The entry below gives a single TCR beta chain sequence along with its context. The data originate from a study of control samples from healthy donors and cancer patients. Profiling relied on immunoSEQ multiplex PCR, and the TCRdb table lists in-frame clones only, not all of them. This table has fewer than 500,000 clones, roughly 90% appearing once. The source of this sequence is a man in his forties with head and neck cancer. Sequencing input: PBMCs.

The CDR3 loop reads CASSALMGNEQFF. In DNA form, the CDR3 reads TGTGCCAGCAGCGCTCTTATGGGCAATGAGCAGTTCTTC. This chain links TRBV9 with TRBJ2-1; D ambiguous. Trimming pared 3 bases from V and 6 bases from J, leaving 10 bases between. Germline V gene data show CDR1 as SGDLS and CDR2 as YYNGEE. There are 13 residues in the CDR3. The whole variable domain, remainder taken from reference TRBV9 and TRBJ2-1, is DSGVTQTPKHLITATGQRVTLRCSPRSGDLSVYWYQQSLDQGLQFLIQYYNGEERAKGNILERFSAQQFPDLHSELNLSSLELGDSALYFCASSALMGNEQFFGPGTRLTVL.